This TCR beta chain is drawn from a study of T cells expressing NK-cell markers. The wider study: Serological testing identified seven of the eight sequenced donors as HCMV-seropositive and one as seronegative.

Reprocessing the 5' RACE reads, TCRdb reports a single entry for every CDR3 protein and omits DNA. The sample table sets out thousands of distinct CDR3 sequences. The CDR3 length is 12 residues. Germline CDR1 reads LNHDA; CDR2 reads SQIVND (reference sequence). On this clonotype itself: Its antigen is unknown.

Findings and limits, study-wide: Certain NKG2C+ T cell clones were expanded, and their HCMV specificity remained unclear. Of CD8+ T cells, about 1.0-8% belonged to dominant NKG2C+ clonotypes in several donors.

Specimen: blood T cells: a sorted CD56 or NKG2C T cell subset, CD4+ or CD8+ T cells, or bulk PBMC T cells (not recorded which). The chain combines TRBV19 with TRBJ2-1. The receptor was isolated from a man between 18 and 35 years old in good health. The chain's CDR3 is CASRSSYNEQFF.